Presented here are 19 T cell receptor beta chains from one specimen sequenced in a study of blood T cell repertoires in COVID-19. Profiled with immunoSEQ multiplex PCR; TCRdb holds only in-frame clones, not every one. The profile covers 200,000 to 250,000 clones, with more than 80% appearing a single time and 1.8% taken by the ten largest. Input material: PBMCs or T cells enriched from blood (not recorded which). The receptor source for this set is a man between 60 and 75 years old who had recovered from COVID-19.

V and J are TRBV30 and TRBJ1-4; 7 nucleotides match TRBD1. The CDR3 runs to 12 residues. The V gene's germline CDR1 is GTSNPN and CDR2 SVGIG (reference sequence). Germline trimming cut 5 bases from V and 8 bases from J; bases unmatched to any gene: 5. Here the CDR3 DNA reads TGTGCCTGGCAGGGGGAAGGGGAAAAACTGTTTTTT. As protein: CAWQGEGEKLFF.

The rearrangement joins TRBV11-2 to TRBJ1-2, with 7 nucleotides matching TRBD1. V shed 1 base, J shed 4 bases, and the junction held 3 bases outside the gene matches. The germline CDR1 and CDR2 sequences are SGHAT and FQNNGV. This CDR3 is built from 14 residues. The chain's CDR3 is CASSLGGGAYGYTF. The DNA for the CDR3 is TGTGCCAGCAGCTTAGGAGGGGGCGCCTATGGCTACACCTTC.

The V gene is TRBV21-1, the J gene TRBJ1-1; TRBD1, the table's D call, lacks a check against the DNA. TRBV21-1 is flagged as a pseudogene. This CDR3 is built from 15 residues. The CDR3 coding sequence is TGTGCCAGCAGCAGTAACAGGGACCGGAACACTGAAGCTTTCTTT. Residues: CASSSNRDRNTEAFF.

This clone was seen more than once but under ten times. CDR3 region: CATSDPPGKGGGTGELFF. The CDR3 DNA follows: TGTGCCACCAGTGACCCCCCCGGGAAGGGAGGAGGCACCGGGGAGCTGTTTTTT. The chain employs TRBV24-1 and TRBJ2-2; possible D gene TRBD2, 6 bases. The CDR3 loop spans 18 amino acids. Germline CDR1 and CDR2: KGHDR and SFDVKD. Trimming removed 4 bases from V and 4 bases from J, with 21 bases in between.

V is TRBV10-3 and J is TRBJ1-6, with a possible D match to TRBD1 (6 bases). From germline, CDR1 is ENHRY and CDR2 SYGVKD. There are 17 residues in the CDR3. Trimming left V 2 bases short and J 6 bases short, with 17 bases between. The CDR3 reads CAISEPGEGDGNSPLHF. CDR3 DNA: TGTGCCATCAGTGAGCCCGGCGAGGGGGACGGTAATTCACCCCTCCACTTT.

The CDR3 region is CASSPVPYNEQFF. The CDR3 DNA is TGTGCCAGCAGCCCCGTTCCCTACAATGAGCAGTTCTTC. This chain uses TRBV16 with TRBJ2-1; D call uncertain. CDR1 is KGHSY, CDR2 FQNENV, per germline. With 4 bases removed from V and 2 bases from J, the gap between germline ends came to 6 bases. The CDR3 has 13 residues.

This clone was recorded a few times. This chain connects TRBV6-5 to TRBJ1-1; possible D gene TRBD1, 5 bases. Trimming shortened V by 0 bases and J by 4 bases, and 9 bases separated the two germline ends. CDR1 is MNHEY, CDR2 SVGAGI, per germline. The CDR3 extends over 14 amino acids. CDR3 residues: CASSYSGGTTEAFF. The CDR3 DNA follows: TGTGCCAGCAGTTACTCGGGGGGGACCACTGAAGCTTTCTTT.

The chain employs TRBV20-1 and TRBJ1-2; the D is unclear. The germline V gene encodes CDR1 DFQATT and CDR2 SNEGSKA (reference sequence). The CDR3 length is 11 residues. The V end lost 4 bases, the J end lost 2 bases, and 5 bases lay between the germline ends. The CDR3 nucleotides read TGCAGTGCTACCGGGAACTATGGCTACACCTTC. Translating gives CSATGNYGYTF.

This chain connects TRBV6-5 to TRBJ1-1; 7 nucleotides line up with TRBD1. V lost 6 bases, J lost 1 base, and 5 bases stayed unmatched. CDR3 length equals 14 residues. CDR1 MNHEY and CDR2 SVGAGI come from the germline V gene. CDR3 DNA: TGTGCCAGCAGAAGGGGACAGACGAACACTGAAGCTTTCTTT. Amino acid sequence: CASRRGQTNTEAFF.

This clone was observed a single time. The CDR3 protein is CASSYAGGNVVGELFF. CDR3 sequence (DNA): TGTGCCAGCAGTTATGCCGGGGGAAACGTGGTCGGGGAGCTGTTTTTT. This chain joins TRBV6-2 or TRBV6-3 and TRBJ2-2, with a weak D call TRBD2 (6 bases). The CDR3 is 16 amino acids. Germline CDR1 MNHEY, CDR2 SVGEGT. Trimming took 3 bases from V and 7 from J, leaving 18 bases between them.

The chain combines TRBV18 with TRBJ1-5; D is undetermined. There are 15 residues in the CDR3. The germline CDR1 and CDR2 sequences are KGHSH and LQKENI. The V and J ends lost 2 bases and 4 bases respectively, with 12 bases between them. Written as DNA, the CDR3 is TGTGCCAGCTCACCAATGGGCGGGTATAATCAGCCCCAGCATTTT. Its protein is CASSPMGGYNQPQHF.

With respect to this clone: The identical CDR3 is also encoded by other nucleotide sequences in the sample. The rearrangement links TRBV5-1 to TRBJ1-2, with D possibly being TRBD1 (5 bases). V lost 0 bases and J lost 5, with 11 bases in between. The CDR3 is 14 residues long. CDR1 SGHRS and CDR2 YFSETQ come from the germline V gene. CDR3 loop: CASSLDGAGYGYTF. The CDR3 DNA sequence: TGCGCCAGCAGCTTGGATGGGGCTGGATATGGCTACACCTTC.

The sample holds a few counts of this clone. The CDR3 region has the DNA TGTGCCAGCAGCCAAGTTGGGAGGACAGGCCGGCAGTACTTC. Translated: CASSQVGRTGRQYF. The chain employs TRBV3-1 (or the pseudogene TRBV3-2) and TRBJ2-7; D is perhaps TRBD1 (7 bases). Trimming took off 1 base at V and 9 bases at J, with 16 bases between the two ends. This CDR3 spans 14 amino acids. Germline assignment: CDR1 LGHDT and CDR2 YNNKEL (reference sequence).

This sequence joins TRBV5-1 and TRBJ2-2, with 12 bases lining up with TRBD1. V trimming: 0 bases; J trimming: 5 bases; junction bases outside the gene matches: 5. CDR3 size: 17 residues. Germline CDR1 is SGHRS and CDR2 is YFSETQ. CDR3 coding DNA: TGCGCCAGCAGCTTGGAGGGACAGGGGGCAGGGACCGGGGAGCTGTTTTTT. Its protein is CASSLEGQGAGTGELFF.

The chain carries TRBV9 and TRBJ2-1, with 12 bases identical to TRBD2. This CDR3 spans 20 amino acids. Germline V gene sequence: CDR1 SGDLS, CDR2 YYNGEE. With V trimmed by 0 bases and J by 0 bases, 10 bases remained unmatched. DNA of the CDR3: TGTGCCAGCAGCGTAGACCCTAGCGGGGGGGGGCCGAGCTCCTACAATGAGCAGTTCTTC. Translation: CASSVDPSGGGPSSYNEQFF.

The rearrangement uses TRBV9 and TRBJ2-1; no definite D call. The CDR3 is 12 residues long. V was cut by 1 base and J by 8 bases, with 7 bases left in between. Germline assignment: CDR1 SGDLS and CDR2 YYNGEE. CDR3 sequence (DNA): TGTGCCAGCAGCGTATCCCCCTATGAGCAGTTCTTC. Amino acid sequence: CASSVSPYEQFF.

This clone appeared a single time. The rearrangement uses TRBV2 and TRBJ1-6, with 7 bases identical to TRBD1. V lost 4 bases, J lost 5 bases, and 5 bases stayed unmatched. This CDR3 has 15 residues. CDR1 is SNHLY, CDR2 FYNNEI, per germline. CDR3 nucleotides: TGTGCCAGCAGTGCGGGGCAGGGGGATAATTCACCCCTCCACTTT. Its protein is CASSAGQGDNSPLHF. Variable domain in full (rest from reference TRBV2 and TRBJ1-6): EPEVTQTPSHQVTQMGQEVILRCVPISNHLYFYWYRQILGQKVEFLVSFYNNEISEKSEIFDDQFSVERPDGSNFTLKIRSTKLEDSAMYFCASSAGQGDNSPLHFGNGTRLTVT.

The genes are TRBV10-3 and TRBJ2-2, with TRBD1 matching 8 bases. The CDR3 sequence is 15 residues long. Looked up from germline, CDR1 is ENHRY and CDR2 is SYGVKD. Unmatched junction bases numbered 13, after V lost 10 bases and J lost 6 bases. This chain's CDR3 is CATLDRDPTAGELFF. CDR3 in DNA: TGTGCCACTCTGGACAGGGATCCCACCGCCGGGGAGCTGTTTTTT.

V gene TRBV4-3 combines with J gene TRBJ2-7; TRBD2 matches 7 bases. Germline values: CDR1 LGHNA, CDR2 YSLEER. V dropped 0 bases and J dropped 0; count of bases not matched to a gene: 8. The CDR3 runs to 17 residues. The CDR3 spells CASSQDPGPSGSYEQYF. The CDR3 DNA reads TGCGCCAGCAGCCAAGATCCTGGGCCTAGCGGCTCCTACGAGCAGTACTTC.